This TCR beta chain stems from a study of Ad26.COV2.S vaccination and SARS-CoV-2 variants. Overall study context: Intramuscular Ad26.COV2.S at 5x10^10 or 1x10^11 viral particles. General study points: Vaccinees reportedly had broad spike-specific CD8+ and CD4+ T cell responses. Placebo recipients trailed vaccine recipients in spike-specific TCR breadth.

Assay: immunoSEQ multiplex PCR; the TCRdb copy retains only in-frame clones and omits some. The sample has a few hundred thousand clones; about 92% are singletons. Stated treatment: roughly 19 received Ad26.COV2.S at low or high dose, single or two shots; roughly five received placebo; per-sample allocation not given. Samples analyzed were those drawn on day 63 after the first vaccine or placebo injection. Within Boston, the person who donated was an adult of 18-55 years. Details on this clone: The target antigen is unknown.

The sequence derives from a person aged 18 to 65 who received the Ad26.COV2.S COVID-19 vaccine or a placebo. Source: peripheral blood, taken in a trial of Ad26.COV2.S vaccine versus placebo.

In DNA, the CDR3 is TGTGCCAGCAGCCGACAGGGACAAGATACGCAGTATTTT. It translates to CASSRQGQDTQYF. V is TRBV5-4 and J is TRBJ2-3; 7 positions match TRBD1. The ends lost 4 bases at V and 5 bases at J; junction bases unmatched: 4. CDR3 size: 13 residues. Per the germline V gene, CDR1 is SGHNT and CDR2 is YYREEE (reference sequence).